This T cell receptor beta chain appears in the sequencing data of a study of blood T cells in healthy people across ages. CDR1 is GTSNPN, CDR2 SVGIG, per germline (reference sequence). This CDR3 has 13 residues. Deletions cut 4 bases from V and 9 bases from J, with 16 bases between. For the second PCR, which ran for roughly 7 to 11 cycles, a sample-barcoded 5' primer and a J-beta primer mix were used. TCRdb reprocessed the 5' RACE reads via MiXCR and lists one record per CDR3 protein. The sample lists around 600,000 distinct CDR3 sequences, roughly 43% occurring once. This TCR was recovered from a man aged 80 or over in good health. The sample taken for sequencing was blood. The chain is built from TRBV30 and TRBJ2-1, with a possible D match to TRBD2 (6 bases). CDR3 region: CAWIRGTGGEQFF. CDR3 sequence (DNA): TGTGCCTGGATAAGGGGAACCGGGGGTGAGCAGTTCTTC.